What follows are 16 T cell receptor beta chains derived from one specimen sequenced in a study of CD8+CD57+ T cells in acquired aplastic anemia. Genomic DNA was employed as the template in profiling TCR beta VDJ and CDR3. A single record per CDR3 protein comes from TCRdb applying MiXCR to the reads. The sample shows approximately 80,000 distinct CDR3 sequences, 70% of them seen only once. Patients picked for sequencing had shown CD8+CD57+ cell expansion detected by flow cytometry. The sequencing input was sorted CD4+, CD8+, or CD8+CD57+ T cells (not recorded which) from PBMCs. The receptors originated from a human donor with aplastic anemia.

The V call is TRBV19, the J call TRBJ2-5, with TRBD2 matching over 13 bases. V gave up 7 bases and J gave up 5 bases; unmatched junction bases: 7. The CDR3 is 15 residues long. CDR1 and CDR2 from the germline V gene are LNHDA and SQIVND (reference sequence). CDR3 sequence: CASTHGLAGVETQYF. The CDR3 coding sequence is TGTGCCAGTACTCATGGACTAGCGGGAGTTGAGACCCAGTACTTC. Together with reference TRBV19 and TRBJ2-5, the CDR3 gives the full variable domain: DGGITQSPKYLFRKEGQNVTLSCEQNLNHDAMYWYRQDPGQGLRLIYYSQIVNDFQKGDIAEGYSVSREKKESFPLTVTSAQKNPTAFYLCASTHGLAGVETQYFGPGTRLLVL.

This clonotype was picked up a small number of times. The J gene is TRBJ2-1, the V gene TRBV19; D remains unclear. Germline V gene sequence: CDR1 LNHDA, CDR2 SQIVND (reference sequence). The ends were cut back, 4 bases at V and 9 bases at J, with 10 bases in the middle. The CDR3 is made up of 12 amino acids. The CDR3 coding sequence is TGTGCCAGTAGTACCCTCGCGTTTGAGCAGTTCTTC. Encoded protein: CASSTLAFEQFF.

V gene TRBV5-1 combines with J gene TRBJ2-7, with D possibly being TRBD1 (5 bases). Germline V gene lookup returns CDR1 SGHRS and CDR2 YFSETQ. This CDR3 comprises 15 residues. Trimming left V 2 bases short and J 0 bases short, with 12 bases between. The CDR3 loop is CASSLSDTGSYEQYF. For the CDR3, the DNA is TGCGCCAGCAGCTTATCGGACACGGGCTCCTACGAGCAGTACTTC.

The CDR3 loop is CASSFGGVGSNQPQHF. The CDR3 DNA follows: TGTGCCAGCAGCTTTGGTGGGGTAGGGAGCAATCAGCCCCAGCATTTT. V usage is TRBV11-1 and J usage is TRBJ1-5; D gene unclear. The CDR3 runs to 16 residues. V dropped 3 bases and J dropped 1 base, with 13 bases sitting between them. The V gene's germline CDR1 is SGHAT and CDR2 FQDESV (reference sequence).

The rearrangement uses TRBV28 and TRBJ1-6; possible D gene TRBD1, 5 bases. Germline V gene lookup returns CDR1 MDHEN and CDR2 SYDVKM. The CDR3 sequence is 15 residues long. V was shortened by 5 bases and J by 9 bases, with 17 bases between the two germline ends. The CDR3 is CASSQSGREVSPLHF. In DNA form, the CDR3 reads TGTGCCAGCAGTCAATCAGGCAGGGAGGTTTCACCCCTCCACTTT.

The chain has TRBV25-1 and TRBJ2-1; 11 bases are shared with TRBD2. Germline V gene data show CDR1 as MGHDK and CDR2 as SYGVNS. This CDR3 has 18 amino acids. J was trimmed by 4 bases and V by 0 bases; bases with no gene match: 8. The CDR3 protein is CASSEYMVLAGGYNEQFF. The DNA for the CDR3 is TGTGCCAGCAGTGAATATATGGTGCTAGCGGGAGGATACAATGAGCAGTTCTTC.

This CDR3 reads CAKDRVTYEQYF. CDR3 nucleotide sequence: TGTGCCAAAGACAGGGTAACCTACGAGCAGTACTTC. The chain links TRBV10-3 to TRBJ2-5, with 7 nucleotides matching TRBD1. The J call could be wrong; TRBJ2-7 is a better fit for the DNA end. Germline V gives CDR1 ENHRY, CDR2 SYGVKD. CDR3 length: 12 amino acids.

This clonotype was seen only once. The J gene is TRBJ1-6, the V gene TRBV5-6, with D possibly matching TRBD1 (5 bases). V dropped 0 bases and J dropped 4 bases, with 11 bases sitting between them. The CDR3 totals 16 residues. The germline CDR1 and CDR2 sequences are SGHDT and YYEEEE. The CDR3 DNA reads TGTGCCAGCAGCTTGGCCACCGGGACGTATAATTCACCCCTCCACTTT. Its protein product is CASSLATGTYNSPLHF.

This clonotype showed up many times. V usage is TRBV24-1 and J usage is TRBJ2-1, with D hard to call. V was shortened by 1 base and J by 6 bases, with 6 bases between the two germline ends. The CDR3 covers 13 residues. From germline, CDR1 is KGHDR and CDR2 SFDVKD. The CDR3 here is CATSDLGLNEQFF. The CDR3 DNA sequence: TGTGCCACCAGTGATTTAGGGCTCAATGAGCAGTTCTTC.

The V gene is TRBV10-3, the J gene TRBJ1-2, with a tentative D call TRBD1 (5 bases). V shed 0 bases and J shed 8 bases, with 7 bases lying between them. Per germline, CDR1 ENHRY and CDR2 SYGVKD. The CDR3 is 12 residues long. CDR3 residues: CAISESGEGYTF. In DNA form, the CDR3 reads TGTGCCATCAGTGAGTCGGGGGAAGGCTACACCTTC.

The genes are TRBV24-1 and TRBJ2-3; the match to TRBD2 covers 12 bases. The CDR3 extends over 17 amino acids. Losses at the gene ends were 2 bases for V and 2 bases for J; bases not matched to a gene: 4. Germline assignment: CDR1 KGHDR and CDR2 SFDVKD. The CDR3 loop is CATSDSRLAGATDTQYF. The CDR3, as DNA: TGTGCCACCAGTGATTCTAGACTAGCGGGGGCCACAGATACGCAGTATTTT.

This chain connects TRBV2 to TRBJ2-7; D uncertain. The CDR3 sequence is 14 residues long. Germline loops: CDR1 SNHLY, CDR2 FYNNEI. V was pared by 7 bases and J by 3 bases, with 16 bases between. The chain's CDR3 is CASKRTNVVYEQYF. CDR3 DNA sequence: TGTGCCAGCAAGAGGACCAACGTTGTCTACGAGCAGTACTTC.

The rearrangement joins TRBV15 to TRBJ1-6; 11 positions agree with TRBD1. Germline-derived CDR1 and CDR2 are LNHNV and YYDKDF (reference sequence). The CDR3 runs 16 residues. The V gene end was trimmed by 3 bases and the J gene end by 9 bases; junction bases not matched to a gene: 7. DNA of the CDR3: TGTGCCACCAGCAGTTATGGACAGGGGGCTAGTTCACCCCTCCACTTT. This gives the protein CATSSYGQGASSPLHF. The variable domain in full, completed from reference TRBV15 and TRBJ1-6, reads DAMVIQNPRYQVTQFGKPVTLSCSQTLNHNVMYWYQQKSSQAPKLLFHYYDKDFNNEADTPDNFQSRRPNTSFCFLDIRSPGLGDTAMYLCATSSYGQGASSPLHFGNGTRLTVT.

This chain links TRBV9 with TRBJ1-2; 10 positions match TRBD1. The junction had 7 bases not matched to a gene; V was cut back by 0 bases and J by 8 bases. Germline loops: CDR1 SGDLS, CDR2 YYNGEE. The CDR3 spans 15 residues. CDR3 bases: TGTGCCAGCAGCGTAGATGGGACAGGGGTGAGAGGCTACACCTTC. Amino acids: CASSVDGTGVRGYTF.

The chain links TRBV12-3 or TRBV12-4 to TRBJ2-2; D is undetermined. The CDR3 has 14 residues. The ends were cut back, 3 bases at V and 5 bases at J, with 10 bases in the middle. The CDR3 region is CASSFGYRTGELFF. The CDR3 bases are TGTGCCAGCAGTTTTGGTTATCGGACCGGGGAGCTGTTTTTT.

This clonotype appeared a single time. The junction departs from the called germline gene at one end, perhaps through a read error. The chain employs TRBV7-2 and TRBJ2-2; unclear D gene. CDR1 is SGHTA, CDR2 FQGNSA, per germline. The CDR3 has 12 amino acids. The CDR3 loop reads CAGSLNDGELFF. CDR3 nucleotides: TGTGCCGGCAGCCTCAATGACGGGGAGCTGTTTTTT. Filled out from reference TRBV7-2 and TRBJ2-2, the complete variable domain reads GAGVSQSPSNKVTEKGKDVELRCDPISGHTALYWYRQSLGQGLEFLIYFQGNSAPDKSGLPSDRFSAERTGGSVSTLTIQRTQQEDSAVYLCAGSLNDGELFFGEGSRLTVL.